Listed below are T cell receptor beta chains from one sample, sequenced in a study of blood T cell repertoires in COVID-19. TCRdb keeps only in-frame clones here, not all; method: immunoSEQ multiplex PCR. Altogether approximately 60,000 clones are present, approximately 85% being singletons, with the ten largest covering around 17%. Sequencing was carried out using peripheral blood. These receptors were obtained from a human donor in a cohort sampled during active COVID-19. CDR3s include the opening cysteine and the closing phenylalanine or tryptophan. The order of the fields is D gene, V gene, clone size, J gene, CDR3 protein, CDR3 DNA. A D gene is named only where the DNA matches it firmly. The size field is filled for only some rows; it gives once, few, many or a size class.

.	TRBV4-2	few	TRBJ1-2	CASSQEPGNYGYTF	TGTGCCAGCAGCCAAGAACCGGGGAACTATGGCTACACCTTC
.	TRBV5-5	once	TRBJ1-5	CASSLVAPNQPQHF	TGTGCCAGCAGCTTGGTGGCTCCTAATCAGCCCCAGCATTTT
.	TRBV7-2	once	TRBJ1-1	CASSLNRLESEAFF	TGTGCCAGCAGCTTAAACAGGTTGGAGTCCGAAGCTTTCTTT
.	TRBV5-1	.	TRBJ2-2	CASSLQSTGELFF	TGCGCCAGCAGCTTGCAATCCACCGGGGAGCTGTTTTTT
TRBD2	TRBV29-1	.	TRBJ2-3	CSSAGGEDTQYF	TGCAGCTCAGCGGGGGGGGAGGATACGCAGTATTTT
TRBD2	TRBV7-9	.	TRBJ2-5	CASRELAGGQDQETQYF	TGTGCCAGCAGGGAACTAGCGGGGGGGCAGGACCAAGAGACCCAGTACTTC
.	TRBV10-2	.	TRBJ1-2	CASNNRDTNGYTF	TGCGCCAGCAATAACCGGGACACAAATGGCTACACCTTC
.	TRBV7-2	once	TRBJ2-7	CASSPNPYEQYF	TGTGCCAGCAGCCCTAACCCTTACGAGCAGTACTTC
TRBD1	TRBV7-2	.	TRBJ1-2	CASSQGAAANYGYTF	TGTGCCAGCAGCCAGGGGGCCGCTGCTAACTATGGCTACACCTTC
.	TRBV5-1	.	TRBJ2-1	CASTFTLTGLYNEQFF	TGCGCCAGCACCTTCACTTTAACAGGCCTGTACAATGAGCAGTTCTTC
.	TRBV6-5	.	TRBJ2-1	CASSYSTGDPYNEQFF	TGTGCCAGCAGTTACTCGACGGGGGACCCCTACAATGAGCAGTTCTTC
TRBD1	TRBV14	.	TRBJ1-2	CASSSTTGYYGYTF	TGTGCCAGCAGCTCTACGACAGGGTACTATGGCTACACCTTC
TRBD1	TRBV28	.	TRBJ2-1	CASSTTGGNSYNEQFF	TGTGCCAGCAGCACGACAGGGGGGAACTCCTACAATGAGCAGTTCTTC
TRBD2	TRBV5-6	.	TRBJ2-2	CASSLVTSGKTGELFF	TGTGCCAGCAGCTTGGTGACTAGCGGGAAGACCGGGGAGCTGTTTTTT
.	TRBV7-9	.	TRBJ1-5	CASSSDSYNQPQHF	TGTGCCAGCAGCTCGGACAGTTACAATCAGCCCCAGCATTTT
.	TRBV6-5	.	TRBJ1-1	CASSYSSGLDEAFF	TGTGCCAGCAGTTACTCCTCGGGACTGGATGAAGCTTTCTTT
.	TRBV30	.	TRBJ1-2	CAWTHRAAGYTF	TGTGCCTGGACTCACAGGGCCGCTGGCTACACCTTC
.	TRBV12-3/TRBV12-4	few	TRBJ2-5	CASSRGEETQYF	TGTGCCAGCAGCAGGGGAGAAGAGACCCAGTACTTC